This TCR beta chain was sequenced in a study of cytotoxic CD8 clonotypes in ibrutinib-treated CLL. Across the study: Response samples were taken after a median of approximately 12 months on treatment, range 6 to 36.

Genomic DNA (roughly 2 micrograms) was obtained from cryopreserved PBMCs for construction of TCR beta libraries. The V and J ends lost 3 bases and 7 bases respectively, with 9 bases between them. The CDR3 length is 13 residues. Germline CDR1 and CDR2: SGHTA and FQGTGA. There are a few counts of this clone. Its antigen is not known. Deep sequencing aimed at 1 in 200,000 to 1 in 1 million T cells' resolution. The data were produced by immunoSEQ multiplex PCR, yet TCRdb's version contains in-frame clones alone and is incomplete. This sample yields under 200,000 clones, of which 81% are seen a single time; roughly 1.9% belongs to the top ten. General study results and limits: Few clonotypes were public, and these shrank or held steady under treatment.

This TCR derives from a human donor with chronic lymphocytic leukemia. The gene calls are TRBV7-3 and TRBJ2-2, with a tentative D call TRBD1 (5 bases). Specimen: PBMCs, collected after 12 months of ibrutinib treatment. The CDR3 spells CASSFLGDGELFF. The CDR3 nucleotides are TGTGCCAGCAGCTTCCTAGGGGACGGGGAGCTGTTTTTT.